The 32 T cell receptor beta chains given below trace back to one sample, sequenced in a study of shared clonotypes between healthy human individuals (dated by TCRdb to the early 2020s). CD8 naive samples were obtained by positive selection for CCR7 among CD45RO-negative cells, yielding a CD45RA+CCR7+ population from which TemRA cells were excluded. Library creation used the immunoSEQ multiplex PCR assay. This is the immuneACCESS table as TCRdb keeps it, with only in-frame sequences that have V and J called. A part of the clones is gone; compared with another copy, unresolved V genes explain less than half, and the rest is unexplained. The sample table holds millions of clones, of which about 95% were seen once. 1% to 1.3% of the sample is in the top ten clones. Sequencing input: naive CD8+ T cells sorted from blood. The cell subset or site label on this specimen signifies: CD45RA+CCR7+. These receptors all stem from a man between 18 and 29 years old in good health.

This clone was detected many times. J is TRBJ2-1 and V is TRBV13; a weak D match, TRBD2 (5 bases). In germline, CDR1 is PRHDT, CDR2 FYEKMQ (reference sequence). This CDR3 comprises 15 residues. Trimming removed 5 bases from V and 6 bases from J, with 17 bases in between. The CDR3: CASSGGPLLGNEQFF. Written as DNA, the CDR3 is TGTGCCAGCAGCGGCGGACCCTTACTAGGCAATGAGCAGTTCTTC. The full variable domain, completed using reference TRBV13 and TRBJ2-1, is AAGVIQSPRHLIKEKRETATLKCYPIPRHDTVYWYQQGPGQDPQFLISFYEKMQSDKGSIPDRFSAQQFSDYHSELNMSSLELGDSALYFCASSGGPLLGNEQFFGPGTRLTVL.

The chain uses TRBV5-6 and TRBJ1-1; 7 bases match TRBD1. This CDR3 region has 13 residues. Germline trimming cut 4 bases from V and 4 bases from J; bases unmatched to any gene: 4. The germline V gene encodes CDR1 SGHDT and CDR2 YYEEEE. CDR3 nucleotides: TGTGCCAGCAGCAACGGACAGGCCACTGAAGCTTTCTTT. Protein: CASSNGQATEAFF.

This sequence joins TRBV4-1 and TRBJ2-3, with D perhaps TRBD2 (6 bases). Per the germline V gene, CDR1 is MGHRA and CDR2 is YSYEKL. Trimming pared 1 base from V and 5 bases from J, leaving 13 bases between. The CDR3 has 15 amino acids. DNA of the CDR3: TGCGCCAGCAGCCAAGTGGGCGGGGCCAGAGATACGCAGTATTTT. It specifies CASSQVGGARDTQYF.

Comment on this clone: This same CDR3 is encoded by further DNA sequences in the sample. V is TRBV2 and J is TRBJ2-5; D is possibly TRBD1 or TRBD2 (5 bases each). This CDR3 is 12 amino acids long. V lost 4 bases to trimming and J lost 4 bases, with 7 bases between them. CDR1 and CDR2 (germline): SNHLY, FYNNEI. The CDR3 DNA sequence: TGTGCCAGCAGTGGGGGGAGAGAGACCCAGTACTTC. Amino acid sequence: CASSGGRETQYF.

The V and J genes are TRBV27 and TRBJ2-7, with D perhaps matching TRBD2 (7 bases). Germline values: CDR1 MNHEY, CDR2 SMNVEV (reference sequence). The CDR3 is 16 residues long. Trimming cost V 3 bases and J 0 bases, with 15 bases left between them. Here the CDR3 reads CASSLVGGPSSYEQYF. The CDR3, as DNA: TGTGCCAGCAGTTTGGTGGGGGGGCCTAGCTCCTACGAGCAGTACTTC.

The CDR3 loop reads CASSESASYNSPLHF. The DNA for the CDR3 is TGTGCCAGCAGTGAATCAGCGTCTTATAATTCACCCCTCCACTTT. V is TRBV2 and J is TRBJ1-6, with D unresolved. The CDR3 is made up of 15 amino acids. Germline loops: CDR1 SNHLY, CDR2 FYNNEI. Trimming removed 2 bases at V and 4 bases at J, with 9 bases between.

The chain employs TRBV5-6 and TRBJ1-1, with 7 bases aligning to TRBD1. The V and J ends lost 6 bases and 0 bases, in that order; junction bases with no gene match: 14. Per germline, CDR1 SGHDT and CDR2 YYEEEE. The CDR3 length is 17 residues. CDR3 amino acids: CASMWGQYKNMNTEAFF. Here the CDR3 DNA reads TGTGCCAGCATGTGGGGACAGTATAAAAATATGAACACTGAAGCTTTCTTT.

The rearrangement uses TRBV28 and TRBJ2-3; 10 nucleotides align to TRBD2. The V gene's germline CDR1 is MDHEN and CDR2 SYDVKM. CDR3 length: 18 residues. The V and J ends lost 3 bases and 2 bases, in that order; junction bases with no gene match: 11. CDR3 nucleotides: TGTGCCAGCAGTTTCACACCGTTAGCGGGGGGACACACAGATACGCAGTATTTT. This translates into CASSFTPLAGGHTDTQYF.

The V gene is TRBV15, the J gene TRBJ2-7; the match to TRBD2 covers 7 bases. The trim removed 0 bases at V and 2 bases at J, leaving 7 bases unmatched. CDR3 length equals 16 residues. From germline, CDR1 is LNHNV and CDR2 YYDKDF (reference sequence). For the CDR3, the DNA is TGTGCCACCAGCAGAGATGCCCACAGCGGGGCCTACGAGCAGTACTTC. It is translated as CATSRDAHSGAYEQYF.

The chain uses TRBV19 and TRBJ1-2; maybe TRBD1 (5 bases). The V gene's germline CDR1 is LNHDA and CDR2 SQIVND (reference sequence). This CDR3 contains 15 residues. Trimming took off 5 bases at V and 5 bases at J, with 18 bases between the two ends. Here the CDR3 reads CASSPTGTGRYGYTF. In nucleotides, the CDR3 is TGTGCCAGTAGTCCCACTGGGACGGGCCGGTATGGCTACACCTTC.

The V call is TRBV7-9, the J call TRBJ2-7, with 7 bases aligning to TRBD1. CDR3 length: 16 amino acids. With V trimmed by 1 base and J by 3 bases, 9 bases remained unmatched. CDR1 is SEHNR and CDR2 is FQNEAQ in the germline V gene (reference sequence). This chain's CDR3 is CASSLVTGDTIYEQYF. Here the CDR3 DNA reads TGTGCCAGCAGCTTAGTCACAGGGGATACTATCTACGAGCAGTACTTC.

The V call is TRBV28, the J call TRBJ2-7; 9 bases line up with TRBD1. The trim removed 8 bases at V and 3 bases at J, leaving 5 bases unmatched. CDR1 MDHEN and CDR2 SYDVKM come from the germline V gene. The length of the CDR3 is 13 residues. CDR3 residues: CASADRGGYEQYF. The CDR3 DNA follows: TGTGCCAGCGCGGACAGGGGTGGCTACGAGCAGTACTTC.

V is TRBV27 and J is TRBJ2-3; D may match TRBD1 or TRBD2 (5 bases each). Per the germline V gene, CDR1 is MNHEY and CDR2 is SMNVEV (reference sequence). The CDR3 sequence is 14 residues long. With 5 bases removed from V and 5 bases from J, the gap between germline ends came to 14 bases. The CDR3 region has the DNA TGTGCCAGCAGTCCTAGCAGTGGGGGAGATACGCAGTATTTT. Encoded protein: CASSPSSGGDTQYF.

This chain links TRBV19 with TRBJ2-1; 10 bases line up with TRBD2. The CDR3 extends over 14 amino acids. V was clipped by 7 bases and J by 3 bases; unmatched bases: 3. The germline gives CDR1 LNHDA, CDR2 SQIVND (reference sequence). CDR3 sequence (DNA): TGTGCCAGTAAATGGACTAGCGGCTACAATGAGCAGTTCTTC. Translated, it gives CASKWTSGYNEQFF.

Only one count was recorded for this clone. CDR3 sequence: CASSLVTMPLSDNSPLHF. The CDR3 DNA reads TGTGCCAGCAGCTTAGTAACTATGCCTCTGTCGGATAATTCACCCCTCCACTTT. This sequence joins TRBV7-9 and TRBJ1-6; no definite D call. V lost 1 base, J lost 5 bases, and 18 bases lay in between. CDR3 length equals 18 residues. Germline assignment: CDR1 SEHNR and CDR2 FQNEAQ (reference sequence).

The chain couples TRBV4-2 to TRBJ2-7; TRBD1 aligns across 9 bases. Germline CDR1 is LGHNA and CDR2 is YNFKEQ. CDR3 length equals 15 residues. J lost 0 bases, V lost 3 bases, and 3 bases had no gene match. The DNA for the CDR3 is TGTGCCAGCAGCCATCAGACAGGGGGCTCCTACGAGCAGTACTTC. This encodes CASSHQTGGSYEQYF.

The genes are TRBV19 and TRBJ1-5, with D hard to call. With 1 base removed from V and 0 bases from J, the gap between germline ends came to 10 bases. CDR3 length: 16 amino acids. Germline CDR1 reads LNHDA; CDR2 reads SQIVND (reference sequence). CDR3 DNA sequence: TGTGCCAGTAGTATAGCACAGCTGTATAGCAATCAGCCCCAGCATTTT. Translating it yields CASSIAQLYSNQPQHF.

The chain uses TRBV25-1 and TRBJ2-5; 12 bases align to TRBD1. The V segment lost 6 bases and the J segment 4 bases; nucleotides outside the gene matches: 9. Per germline, CDR1 MGHDK and CDR2 SYGVNS. The length of the CDR3 is 16 residues. The DNA for the CDR3 is TGTGCCAGCAGCGAAACCGGGACAGGGGGCGGAGAGACCCAGTACTTC. Its protein product is CASSETGTGGGETQYF.

The J gene is TRBJ2-5, the V gene TRBV5-6; a weak D match, TRBD1 (5 bases). The CDR3 is 14 residues long. CDR1 SGHDT and CDR2 YYEEEE come from the germline V gene. Trimming removed 0 bases at V and 2 bases at J, with 8 bases between. The CDR3 is CASSLGQSQETQYF. As DNA, the CDR3 is TGTGCCAGCAGCTTGGGACAGTCACAAGAGACCCAGTACTTC.

The genes are TRBV9 and TRBJ2-7, with 10 bases that match TRBD1. CDR1 and CDR2 (germline): SGDLS, YYNGEE. This CDR3 is built from 20 residues. With V trimmed by 3 bases and J by 1 base, 19 bases remained unmatched. In DNA form, the CDR3 reads TGTGCCAGCAGCGAACCCCACCGGGACAGGGGCTTAGTCGAGTCCTACGAGCAGTACTTC. Its protein product is CASSEPHRDRGLVESYEQYF.

Worth noting for this clone: Within the sample, other DNA sequences also encode this same CDR3. The chain couples TRBV6-5 to TRBJ2-2; D not resolved. The CDR3 loop spans 14 amino acids. The germline V and J ends were trimmed by 0 bases and 5 bases, with 7 bases remaining between them. Germline V gene lookup returns CDR1 MNHEY and CDR2 SVGAGI. The chain's CDR3 is CASSYSSTTGELFF. DNA of the CDR3: TGTGCCAGCAGTTACTCTAGCACTACCGGGGAGCTGTTTTTT.

This rearrangement joins TRBV10-3 to TRBJ2-1, with TRBD2 identical over 11 bases. The CDR3 extends over 15 amino acids. V lost 4 bases and J lost 4; bases outside the gene matches: 3. Germline V lookup: CDR1 ENHRY, CDR2 SYGVKD. CDR3: CAISAGTSGYNEQFF. CDR3 sequence (DNA): TGTGCCATCAGTGCCGGGACTAGCGGTTACAATGAGCAGTTCTTC.

The chain has TRBV29-1 and TRBJ2-7, with 12 bases aligning to TRBD1. Per germline, CDR1 SQVTM and CDR2 ANQGSEA. V gave up 6 bases and J gave up 2 bases; unmatched junction bases: 2. This CDR3 contains 13 residues. CDR3 in amino acids: CSVGDRGPYEQYF. CDR3 nucleotides: TGCAGCGTGGGGGACAGGGGGCCCTACGAGCAGTACTTC.

A note on this clone: At the DNA level, this CDR3 is encoded by other sequences in the same sample as well. The rearrangement links TRBV7-9 to TRBJ2-7; 10 positions match TRBD2. J gave up 3 bases and V 3 bases, and 2 bases lay outside the gene matches. This CDR3 has 14 residues. The germline V gene has CDR1 SEHNR and CDR2 FQNEAQ (reference sequence). The DNA of the CDR3 is TGTGCCAGCAGCTTCCTAGCGGGGGACTACGAGCAGTACTTC. It specifies CASSFLAGDYEQYF.

The chain is built from TRBV13 and TRBJ1-4; D is undetermined. Trimming cost V 2 bases and J 13 bases, with 17 bases left between them. Looked up from germline, CDR1 is PRHDT and CDR2 is FYEKMQ (reference sequence). The CDR3 contains 14 residues. The CDR3 bases are TGTGCCAGCAGCTTAAGGGCTCAAGGTCAAATACTGTTTTTT. Protein: CASSLRAQGQILFF. The whole variable domain, remainder taken from reference TRBV13 and TRBJ1-4, is AAGVIQSPRHLIKEKRETATLKCYPIPRHDTVYWYQQGPGQDPQFLISFYEKMQSDKGSIPDRFSAQQFSDYHSELNMSSLELGDSALYFCASSLRAQGQILFFGSGTQLSVL.

With respect to this clone: The same CDR3 also results from other DNA sequences found in this sample. The chain uses TRBV6-6 and TRBJ2-7, with 9 bases that match TRBD2. CDR1 and CDR2 from the germline V gene are MNHNY and SVGAGI (reference sequence). The junction had 1 base not matched to a gene; V was cut back by 6 bases and J by 1 base. CDR3 size: 13 residues. The DNA for the CDR3 is TGTGCCAGCAGCCTAGCGGGATCCTACGAGCAGTACTTC. Protein sequence: CASSLAGSYEQYF.

The chain combines TRBV2 with TRBJ1-5, with 11 bases fitting TRBD1. The trim removed 8 bases at V and 1 base at J, leaving 16 bases unmatched. The CDR3 contains 19 residues. Germline V lookup: CDR1 SNHLY, CDR2 FYNNEI. The DNA of the CDR3 is TGTGCCAGCTCTAATGATGGGGGACAGGGGGTGGGAAGCAATCAGCCCCAGCATTTT. This translates into CASSNDGGQGVGSNQPQHF.

This clone occurred once. Other DNA sequences in the same sample also yield this CDR3. The CDR3 is CASSQASSYEQYF. CDR3 bases: TGTGCCAGCAGCCAAGCCAGTTCCTACGAGCAGTACTTC. This sequence joins TRBV14 and TRBJ2-7; D ambiguous. This CDR3 has 13 residues. Trimming took off 1 base at V and 1 base at J, with 5 bases between the two ends. Per germline, CDR1 SGHDN and CDR2 FVKESK.

This chain links TRBV7-6 with TRBJ2-7, with D uncertain. V was trimmed by 3 bases and J by 0 bases, leaving 12 bases between them. CDR1 and CDR2 (germline): SGHVS, FNYEAQ. The CDR3 contains 15 residues. The CDR3 nucleotides are TGTGCCAGCAGCTTTTCCGCTGGGCCCTCCTACGAGCAGTACTTC. Translated, it gives CASSFSAGPSYEQYF.

The chain couples TRBV30 to TRBJ1-2; TRBD1 is a possible D gene (5 bases). CDR1 and CDR2 from the germline V gene are GTSNPN and SVGIG (reference sequence). The V end was cut by 0 bases, the J end by 4 bases, with 15 bases between. This CDR3 spans 15 amino acids. CDR3 sequence: CAWSVGEGAVYGYTF. DNA for the CDR3: TGTGCCTGGAGTGTAGGCGAAGGGGCAGTCTATGGCTACACCTTC.

Written as DNA, the CDR3 is TGTGCCAGCAGCTCGGGACAGGACACAGATACGCAGTATTTT. Translated, it gives CASSSGQDTDTQYF. The chain couples TRBV9 to TRBJ2-3, with 8 positions matching TRBD1. In germline, CDR1 is SGDLS, CDR2 YYNGEE. V shed 4 bases and J 2 bases; nucleotides not matched to a gene: 3. The CDR3 sequence is 14 residues long.

Worth noting for this clone: The same CDR3 also results from other DNA sequences found in this sample. V gene TRBV18 combines with J gene TRBJ2-3; D gene uncertain. V was pared by 6 bases and J by 6 bases, with 4 bases between. Germline CDR1 and CDR2: KGHSH and LQKENI. The CDR3 extends over 10 amino acids. CDR3 in amino acids: CASSGDTQYF. DNA of the CDR3: TGTGCCAGCTCCGGGGATACGCAGTATTTT.